The rows below give T cell receptor beta chains drawn from one sample of a study of blood T cells in healthy people across ages. TCRdb itself ran the 5' RACE reads through MiXCR, one entry per CDR3 protein. The sample holds 600,000 to 900,000 distinct CDR3 sequences, roughly 24% seen once. These data were also filed under a second study, of T cells of mothers and their children.

Sequencing was performed on blood. The receptors originated from a boy aged 5 to 17 in good health. Each CDR3 is given without its conserved first and last residue. A D gene is named only where the DNA matches it firmly.

V,D,J,CDR3
TRBV7-2,.,TRBJ2-7,ASSSRVRRDEQY
TRBV28,.,TRBJ2-7,ASTVFGEGSYEQY
TRBV28,.,TRBJ2-7,ASSPRQLVSYEQY
TRBV15,.,TRBJ2-5,ATSSYPQRQETQY
TRBV6-6,.,TRBJ2-2,ASSYSRAGNTGELF
TRBV27,.,TRBJ2-5,ASSLSLPLGETQY
TRBV13,.,TRBJ2-2,ATNGGVGELF
TRBV5-1,TRBD1,TRBJ1-2,ASSIPGQGSGYT
TRBV6-5,.,TRBJ1-1,ASSYDKGTEAF
TRBV6-5,TRBD2,TRBJ2-1,ASSYGGLGEF
TRBV11-2,TRBD2,TRBJ2-5,ASSPRLADQETQY
TRBV5-1,TRBD2,TRBJ2-5,ASSLAAAGGQETQY
TRBV27,TRBD1,TRBJ1-5,ASSLGTAAGQPQH
TRBV20-1,.,TRBJ2-5,SARPPGETQY
TRBV7-2,.,TRBJ2-5,ASSLGTTRETQY
TRBV12-3/TRBV12-4,.,TRBJ1-3,ASSLGAGIWSGSGNTIY
TRBV6-5,.,TRBJ1-4,ASKPPLKEGKLF
TRBV6-6,.,TRBJ2-5,ASSYLGGQTQY
TRBV28,.,.,ASSFAVDRSSYEQY
TRBV20-1,TRBD2,TRBJ2-1,SARRASGGSYNEQF
TRBV25-1,TRBD1,TRBJ1-2,ASSGNRGGTFNYGYT
TRBV18,.,TRBJ1-2,ASSLDSQANYGYT
TRBV28,TRBD2,TRBJ2-3,ASSLIAGGLTDTQY
TRBV5-1,.,TRBJ2-3,ASSLEWGHTDTQY
TRBV7-8,.,TRBJ1-5,ASSFADQPQH
TRBV7-2,.,TRBJ2-7,ASGFDNYEQY
TRBV18,.,TRBJ2-7,ASSPTGRGSAYEQY
TRBV28,TRBD1,TRBJ2-5,ASSFAGTGEQY
TRBV25-1,.,TRBJ2-6,ASSDGRSGANVLT
TRBV27,.,TRBJ2-2,ASSLLVGTNVGELF
TRBV18,TRBD1,TRBJ1-4,ASSPTGQGAEKLF
TRBV18,.,TRBJ1-1,ASSPSSSSTEAF
TRBV5-8,.,TRBJ1-5,ASPAGEFDQPQH
TRBV7-2,.,TRBJ2-5,ASSPLRGQETQY
TRBV7-3,.,TRBJ1-1,ASSLRPTRNTEAF
TRBV12-3/TRBV12-4,TRBD1,TRBJ1-2,ASSSHGTGFNYGYT
TRBV20-1,.,.,SAHLAGRGALNEQF
TRBV4-2,TRBD2,TRBJ2-3,ASSQVGAGGPGDTQY
TRBV5-5,TRBD1,TRBJ2-7,ASSLVQGVSYEQY
TRBV6-5,.,TRBJ1-2,ASKKTENYGYT
TRBV2,.,TRBJ2-7,ASSEVGFTSGEQY
TRBV6-6,TRBD2,TRBJ2-3,ASRGIGGGLTDTQY
TRBV6-5,.,TRBJ2-7,ASSYAGTATYEQY
TRBV2,TRBD1,TRBJ2-1,ASSEGTGTHEQF
TRBV10-3,.,TRBJ2-5,AITETQY
TRBV10-3,TRBD1,TRBJ1-1,AITQGGAGTEAF
TRBV18,.,TRBJ2-5,ASSRRHRDFQETQY
TRBV28,.,TRBJ2-1,ASSTAGSYLDNEQF
TRBV5-6,.,TRBJ2-3,ASSSKSSSDTQY
TRBV6-5,TRBD2,TRBJ2-5,ASNPAGGTETQY
TRBV20-1,TRBD1,TRBJ1-5,SAREEGAFDQPQH
TRBV5-5,.,TRBJ2-3,ASSFGPARGDTQY